The 5 T cell receptor beta chains below come from one sample, sequenced in a study of blood T cells in healthy people across ages. Next came a second PCR, run for about 7 to 12 cycles, which used a sample-barcoded 5' primer along with a J-beta primer mix. TCRdb analysed the 5' RACE reads with MiXCR anew, one entry per CDR3 protein. The top ten hold roughly 8.2% of the sample, which has some 1.5 million distinct CDR3 sequences, 28% seen once. The sample was blood. The source is a woman younger than 45 in good health.

The chain recombines TRBV9 with TRBJ1-4; D gene ambiguous. Germline CDR1 is SGDLS and CDR2 is YYNGEE. The CDR3 is made up of 14 amino acids. V lost 0 bases to trimming and J lost 7 bases, with 10 bases between them. CDR3 sequence: CASSVGGFAEKLFF. In DNA, the CDR3 is TGTGCCAGCAGCGTAGGAGGGTTCGCTGAAAAACTGTTTTTT.

The sample holds a few counts of this clonotype. A much bigger clone sits one base away, suggesting this may be a read error. V usage is TRBV15 and J usage is TRBJ1-5; D gene ambiguous. Germline V gene data show CDR1 as LNHNV and CDR2 as YYDKDF (reference sequence). This CDR3 has 12 amino acids. V gave up 0 bases and J gave up 7 bases, with 4 bases separating them. The CDR3 coding sequence is TGTGCCACCAGCAGAGATAAGCAGCCCCAGCATTTT. Translated, it gives CATSRDKQPQHF.

CDR3 loop: CATSPRTSFDEQFF. For the CDR3, the DNA is TGTGCCACCAGTCCCAGGACTAGCTTCGATGAGCAGTTCTTC. The chain couples TRBV24-1 to TRBJ2-1; TRBD2 matches at 8 bases. There are 14 residues in the CDR3. J lost 8 bases, V lost 6 bases, and 8 bases had no gene match. The germline V gene has CDR1 KGHDR and CDR2 SFDVKD.

This chain links TRBV6-5 with TRBJ2-3; TRBD2 is a possible D gene (7 bases). CDR3 length equals 17 residues. Looked up from germline, CDR1 is MNHEY and CDR2 is SVGAGI. V was pared by 6 bases and J by 0 bases, with 19 bases between. DNA of the CDR3: TGTGCCAGCAGCCCCGCGGGGGCCCTTACTAGCACAGATACGCAGTATTTT. Translated, it gives CASSPAGALTSTDTQYF.

This clonotype has at least ten counts. The gene calls are TRBV5-5 and TRBJ2-5; 10 positions agree with TRBD2. Trimming took 4 bases from V and 0 from J; bases not matched to a gene: 15. CDR3 length: 19 residues. Germline assignment: CDR1 SGHKS and CDR2 YYEKEE (reference sequence). CDR3 protein: CASSPRTSGGLAYQETQYF. The CDR3 bases are TGTGCCAGCAGCCCTCGGACTAGCGGTGGGTTGGCCTACCAAGAGACCCAGTACTTC.